This paragraph covers one TCR beta chain sequence. This clonotype has more than one count but fewer than ten. Its antigen has not been determined. Base qualities are not provided; no much larger clone lies one nucleotide away. The library was made by multiplex PCR. The instrument given in TCRdb is Illumina HiSeq 4000. TCR beta libraries were built with iRepertoire HTBI primers and Arm-PCR amplification of CDR3 regions. PCR products were gel purified before sequencing. In the original analysis: Gene usage analysis of CDR3 amino acid clonotypes relied on the 60 or so TRBV and 13 to 15 TRBJ segments identified across samples. COPE and FqMerger were used to merge the filtered high-quality paired reads into contigs. BLAST was used to align contigs to IMGT TRBV, TRBD and TRBJ reference genes, and CDR3 was defined according to IMGT. Highly expanded clones were defined as clonotypes with a frequency above 0.1%. Repertoire diversity was measured by Shannon entropy, and V-J evenness by the Gini coefficient. A clonotype was considered public if more than one individual shared it. The public sequencing data were trimmed at Q25 with fastp and processed into clonotypes with MiXCR by TCRdb, which kept only in-frame beta chains. CDR3 protein duplicates are merged, each entry listing the most common genes and DNA. Here the V and J calls rest on TCRdb's processing, not on the authors' analysis. Counted in this sample were about 660,000 distinct CDR3 sequences; about 32% of them appeared once. The ten biggest clones cover roughly 41% of the sample.

The data belong to a study of regulatory T cells in long-lasting Graves disease (dated by TCRdb to 2020 to 2022). About the study as a whole: Persistent Graves' disease was defined as persistently positive TSH receptor autoantibodies together with antithyroid drug treatment for over 5 years. This study used TCR sequencing and RNA sequencing of peripheral blood to compare persistent Graves' disease patients against newly diagnosed Graves' disease patients. The study was conducted in China and was registered as a clinical trial. A total of around 35 samples were covered by TCR sequencing, comprising some 13 persistent and 20 or so newly diagnosed Graves' disease patients. On average, persistent Graves' disease patients in the clinical cohort had been on antithyroid drugs for about 10.3 years.

V is reduced by 6 bases and J by 1 base, leaving a spacing of 13 bases between them. CDR1 and CDR2, per the germline V gene, are MNHNS and SASEGT. Including cysteine and phenylalanine, the CDR3 has 15 amino acids. This entry keeps only the CDR3 DNA: 45 bases, framed from base 1. The study at large found these results: TRBV28, TRBJ1-2 and TRBJ2-5 were preferentially used in persistent disease, while TRBV20-1 and TRBJ2-1 were favored in newly diagnosed disease. Patients with persistent disease shared more public clonotypes (around 2,500) than newly diagnosed patients did (about 1,000). Sequencing and analysis were restricted to the TCR beta chain. Only peripheral blood was studied, because thyroid tissue, the primary lesion, was inaccessible. Persistent Graves' disease patients showed lower TCR Shannon entropy and fewer highly expanded clones than newly diagnosed patients, suggesting clonal expansion. The small sample size was acknowledged by the authors as a limitation that may reduce accuracy.

This sample's time point label indicates: persistent/refractory GD, antithyroid drugs over 5 years with positive TRAb. RNA was extracted from PBMCs in TRIzol for both TCR sequencing and RNA sequencing. Graves' disease was diagnosed according to American Thyroid Association guidelines. Patients for the study were recruited at an endocrinology department in Xi'an, China. From each patient, roughly 9 milliliters of peripheral blood was collected into an EDTA anticoagulant tube. PBMCs were isolated by Ficoll Paque Plus density gradient separation without further T cell sorting. An Agilent 2100 Bioanalyzer and agarose gel were used to check RNA quality, and a NanoDrop 2000 was used to measure RNA concentration.

Sequenced here: peripheral blood mononuclear cells (PBMCs), sampled when the disease was refractory, from a patient treated with antithyroid drugs. This TCR was sampled from a female donor with Graves disease. The chain uses TRBV6-1 and TRBJ1-5; TRBD1 is a possible D gene, resting on 5 matching bases. In nucleotide form, the sequence is TGTGCCAGCAGCTCGGGAGGGGAAAGCAATCAGCCCCAGCATTTT. Translated, this is CASSSGGESNQPQHF.